This record concerns one T cell receptor beta chain sequence. Its antigen remains unidentified. Per germline, CDR1 SGHKS and CDR2 YYEKEE (reference sequence). The CDR3 extends over 14 amino acids. Trimming took 4 bases from V and 5 from J; bases not matched to a gene: 6. CD45RO-negative cells were positively selected for CCR7, leaving out terminally differentiated effector memory CD45RA+ cells. The data originate from a study of shared clonotypes between healthy human individuals. General study findings and limits: The low donor count limited represented genetic and exposure-history diversity.

Per sorted-subset replicate PCR, input was 150 to 250 ng DNA, representing around 29,000 T cell genomes. As processed by the authors: Junction-only sequences without quality scores were provided by ImmunoSEQ, so filtering was different. The table came from immunoSEQ multiplex PCR; TCRdb's copy has only in-frame clones and leaves some out. The V and J calls and the clone size are those of that table, but D and trimming were determined from the DNA. The table includes about 2.1 million clones, around 93% detected once. Sequencing was performed on naive CD8+ T cells from PBMCs. The V and J genes are TRBV5-5 and TRBJ2-1; 7 positions agree with TRBD1. This TCR was recovered from a man between 18 and 35 years old in good health. Some clones in this sample may be carry-over from other donors' samples. CDR3 protein: CASSTRTGDNEQFF. The CDR3 DNA reads as TGTGCCAGCAGCACCCGGACAGGCGACAATGAGCAGTTCTTC.